The entry below gives a single T cell receptor (beta chain) sequence along with its context. The CDR3 extends over 17 amino acids. Germline assignment: CDR1 ENHRY and CDR2 SYGVKD. Trimming cost V 2 bases and J 3 bases, with 19 bases left between them. The data stem from a study of shared clonotypes between healthy human individuals. The authors' processing: ImmunoSEQ junction-only sequences lacked quality scores, so their filtering differed. Assay used: immunoSEQ multiplex PCR; TCRdb lists only in-frame clones, some missing. V, J and clone size were drawn from that table, and D and trimming were deduced from the DNA. The sample includes millions of clones, roughly 94% of them seen just once.

The rearrangement links TRBV10-3 to TRBJ2-5; D is undetermined. The sequenced sample consisted of naive CD4+ T cells sorted from blood. Indicated subset: CD45RA+ positively selected. The sequence was collected from a man younger than 35 in good health. CDR3 bases: TGTGCCATCAGTGAGGCAGAACCGTCACAGAGAAAAGAGACCCAGTACTTC. Translated, it gives CAISEAEPSQRKETQYF.